The subject of this entry is one T cell receptor beta chain. Antigen specificity is unknown. Profiling relied on immunoSEQ multiplex PCR, and the TCRdb table lists in-frame clones only, not all of them. The table has 15,000 to 17,000 clones, around 87% seen once; the top ten hold 27%. The data derive from a study of T cells in localized non-small cell lung cancer. Study-level points and caveats: Uninvolved neighboring lung showed the greatest T cell clonality, exceeding tumor. Adjacent lung exhibited a median of approximately 50 among the 100 most abundant tumor clones.

The source of this sequence is a male donor older than 55 with stage II lung adenocarcinoma. The sequenced sample was peripheral blood mononuclear cells, obtained before any cancer treatment.

CDR3 residues: CASSKEHTEAFF. The CDR3, as DNA: TGTGCCAGCAGCAAAGAGCACACTGAAGCTTTCTTT. This rearrangement joins TRBV21-1 to TRBJ1-1. TRBV21-1 is termed a pseudogene. The CDR3 is 12 amino acids.